Below are 9 T cell receptor beta chains sequenced from a single sample in a study of T-cell memory formation after mild COVID-19 (dated by TCRdb to about 2021). The receptor library was made with 5' RACE. Reads for this sample came from an Illumina NovaSeq 6000. The public reads were reprocessed in TCRdb via fastp at Q25 and MiXCR, keeping in-frame beta chains. Rows are unified per CDR3 protein, each entry keeping the most common DNA and genes. Within this sample are more than 150,000 distinct CDR3 sequences, with over 20% of them counted one time only. The ten largest clones represent approximately 22% of the sample. Sequenced material: PBMCs or a T cell subset sorted from them (not recorded which). The receptors were gathered from an adult woman who had mild COVID-19 (a few samples of this study predate the infection). The sample titles of this study are shuffled in the database, so cell type and time point are left out; the donor was told from shared clones.

This clonotype was picked up a small number of times. This chain links TRBV9 with TRBJ2-1, with TRBD2 identical over 12 bases. After removal of 0 bases from V and 10 bases from J, the junction contained 14 bases not matched to a gene. This CDR3 comprises 18 residues. Germline V lookup: CDR1 SGDLS, CDR2 YYNGEE. CDR3 amino acids: CASSVALAGGPMGPEQFF. The DNA for the CDR3 is TGTGCCAGCAGCGTAGCCCTAGCGGGAGGGCCAATGGGGCCCGAGCAGTTCTTC. Full variable domain (missing parts from reference TRBV9 and TRBJ2-1): DSGVTQTPKHLITATGQRVTLRCSPRSGDLSVYWYQQSLDQGLQFLIQYYNGEERAKGNILERFSAQQFPDLHSELNLSSLELGDSALYFCASSVALAGGPMGPEQFFGPGTRLTVL.

This clonotype was observed a few times. The chain links TRBV10-3 to TRBJ2-7; 7 positions agree with TRBD2. CDR3 length: 14 residues. V lost 2 bases and J lost 0; bases outside the gene matches: 1. Germline V lookup: CDR1 ENHRY, CDR2 SYGVKD. For the CDR3, the DNA is TGTGCCATCAGTGAGCGGGGGGACTCCTACGAGCAGTACTTC. It codes for CAISERGDSYEQYF.

This clonotype was detected only a few times. The chain couples TRBV4-3 to TRBJ2-1, with 9 bases fitting TRBD2. The CDR3 covers 16 residues. V dropped 0 bases and J dropped 8; count of bases not matched to a gene: 8. Germline V gives CDR1 LGHNA, CDR2 YSLEER. Here the CDR3 reads CASSQDWGSGSYEQFF. Written as DNA, the CDR3 is TGCGCCAGCAGCCAAGATTGGGGTAGCGGGAGCTATGAGCAGTTCTTC.

The rearrangement joins TRBV21-1 to TRBJ1-1; TRBD1, as called in the table, went unchecked against the DNA. TRBV21-1 represents a pseudogene. This CDR3 has 17 residues. The CDR3 reads CASSNKGRGGRGTEAFF. CDR3 DNA: TGTGCCAGCAGCAATAAGGGGAGAGGGGGAAGGGGCACTGAAGCTTTCTTT.

CDR3 region: CASRPPGLGQETQYF. CDR3 nucleotides: TGTGCCAGCAGACCTCCGGGACTAGGCCAAGAGACCCAGTACTTC. The chain joins TRBV12-3 or TRBV12-4 to TRBJ2-5; TRBD2 agrees at 8 bases. The junction had 7 bases not matched to a gene; V was cut back by 6 bases and J by 1 base. The CDR3 runs 15 residues.

The chain is built from TRBV2 and TRBJ2-5; 16 nucleotides agree with TRBD2. Unmatched junction bases numbered 4, after V lost 9 bases and J lost 3 bases. Germline loops: CDR1 SNHLY, CDR2 FYNNEI. The CDR3 loop spans 15 amino acids. The CDR3 loop is CARGLAGGLEETQYF. The CDR3 DNA reads as TGTGCCAGGGGACTAGCGGGGGGGCTTGAAGAGACCCAGTACTTC.

This clonotype has only a few counts. The V and J genes are TRBV14 and TRBJ2-7; tentative D call: TRBD2 (7 bases). The CDR3 runs 15 residues. Germline lookup yields CDR1 SGHDN and CDR2 FVKESK. V gave up 1 base and J gave up 7 bases, with 17 bases separating them. CDR3 loop: CASSQGEAGHREQYF. The CDR3 DNA reads TGTGCCAGCAGCCAAGGGGAAGCGGGACATCGGGAGCAGTACTTC. The full variable domain, its missing parts supplied by reference TRBV14 and TRBJ2-7, is EAGVTQFPSHSVIEKGQTVTLRCDPISGHDNLYWYRRVMGKEIKFLLHFVKESKQDESGMPNNRFLAERTGGTYSTLKVQPAELEDSGVYFCASSQGEAGHREQYFGPGTRLTVT.

The chain carries TRBV2 and TRBJ2-3, with 11 bases lining up with TRBD2. Germline trimming cut 6 bases from V and 4 bases from J; bases unmatched to any gene: 6. CDR1 SNHLY and CDR2 FYNNEI come from the germline V gene. CDR3 size: 15 residues. The CDR3 coding sequence is TGTGCCAGCAGCGCCTATAGCGGGGGGGCAGATACGCAGTATTTT. This gives the protein CASSAYSGGADTQYF. The full variable domain, its missing parts supplied by reference TRBV2 and TRBJ2-3, is EPEVTQTPSHQVTQMGQEVILRCVPISNHLYFYWYRQILGQKVEFLVSFYNNEISEKSEIFDDQFSVERPDGSNFTLKIRSTKLEDSAMYFCASSAYSGGADTQYFGPGTRLTVL.

This chain joins TRBV24-1 and TRBJ2-1, with TRBD2 matching over 15 bases. Per the germline V gene, CDR1 is KGHDR and CDR2 is SFDVKD. V lost 3 bases, J lost 5 bases, and 7 bases stayed unmatched. The CDR3 length is 18 residues. As DNA, the CDR3 is TGTGCCACCAGTGATCCTCTACGGACTAGCGGGGGGGACAATGAGCAGTTCTTC. Its translation is CATSDPLRTSGGDNEQFF.